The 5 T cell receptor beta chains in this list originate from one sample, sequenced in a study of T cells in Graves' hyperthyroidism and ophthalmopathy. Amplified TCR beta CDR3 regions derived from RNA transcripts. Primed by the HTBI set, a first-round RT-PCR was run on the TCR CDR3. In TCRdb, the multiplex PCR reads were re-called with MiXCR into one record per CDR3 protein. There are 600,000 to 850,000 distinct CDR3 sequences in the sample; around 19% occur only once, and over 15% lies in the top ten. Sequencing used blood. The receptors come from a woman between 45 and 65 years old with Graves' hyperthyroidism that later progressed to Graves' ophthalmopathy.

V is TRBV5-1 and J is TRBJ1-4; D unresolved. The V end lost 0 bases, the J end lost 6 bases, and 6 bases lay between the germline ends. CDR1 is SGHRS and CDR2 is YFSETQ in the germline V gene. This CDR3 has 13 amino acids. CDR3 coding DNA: TGCGCCAGCAGCTTGGATTACGATGAAAAACTGTTTTTT. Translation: CASSLDYDEKLFF.

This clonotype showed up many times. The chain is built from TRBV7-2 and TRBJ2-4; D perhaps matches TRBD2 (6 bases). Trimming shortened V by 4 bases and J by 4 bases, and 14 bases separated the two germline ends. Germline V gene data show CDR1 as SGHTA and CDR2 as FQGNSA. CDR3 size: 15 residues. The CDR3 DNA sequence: TGTGCCAGCAGCTGGAGTGGGGGGACTAAAAACATTCAGTACTTC. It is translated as CASSWSGGTKNIQYF.

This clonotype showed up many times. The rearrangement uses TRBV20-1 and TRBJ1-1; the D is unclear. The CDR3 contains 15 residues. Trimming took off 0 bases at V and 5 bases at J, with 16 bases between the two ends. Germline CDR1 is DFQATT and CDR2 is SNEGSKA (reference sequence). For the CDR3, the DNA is TGCAGTGCTAGAGATCCCCCCCCGGGAGCAACTGAAGCTTTCTTT. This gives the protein CSARDPPPGATEAFF.

CDR3 sequence reads: CASSQEWGETGGVTEAFF. In nucleotides, the CDR3 is TGTGCCAGCAGCCAAGAGTGGGGGGAGACAGGGGGCGTCACTGAAGCTTTCTTT. The genes are TRBV3-1 and TRBJ1-1; the match to TRBD1 covers 10 bases. The germline gives CDR1 LGHDT, CDR2 YNNKEL (reference sequence). V was clipped by 0 bases and J by 4 bases; unmatched bases: 11. This CDR3 has 18 residues.

The CDR3 DNA sequence: TGTGCCACCAGCGCGGGGGCAGGGGAGACCCAGTACTTC. It yields the protein CATSAGAGETQYF. V gene TRBV15 combines with J gene TRBJ2-5, with a tentative D call TRBD2 (7 bases). From germline, CDR1 is LNHNV and CDR2 YYDKDF (reference sequence). This CDR3 contains 13 residues. With 5 bases removed from V and 5 bases from J, the gap between germline ends came to 12 bases. Using reference TRBV15 and TRBJ2-5 for the parts outside the CDR3, the full variable domain is DAMVIQNPRYQVTQFGKPVTLSCSQTLNHNVMYWYQQKSSQAPKLLFHYYDKDFNNEADTPDNFQSRRPNTSFCFLDIRSPGLGDTAMYLCATSAGAGETQYFGPGTRLLVL.